The rows below give T cell receptor beta chains drawn from one sample of a study of T cells and Merkel cell carcinoma outcomes. Sequencing was performed with immunoSEQ multiplex PCR; in TCRdb, only in-frame clones are kept and a portion is missing. The sample holds some 21,000 clones; over 75% are singletons and the top ten take approximately 2.8%. Material for sequencing was tumor tissue from Merkel cell carcinoma. These receptors originate from a human donor with Merkel cell carcinoma. CDR3s leave out the opening cysteine and the closing phenylalanine or tryptophan.

J	V	CDR3
TRBJ1-5	TRBV5-5	ASSLVEWQPQH
TRBJ2-5	TRBV4-1	ASSQVRGETQY
TRBJ2-1	TRBV7-2	ASSLESGGGNEQF
TRBJ2-7	TRBV9	ASSGSGDREYEQY
TRBJ2-5	TRBV11-1	ASSLFQETQY
TRBJ2-1	TRBV5-1	ASSLGVENEQF
TRBJ1-2	TRBV4-1	ASSRTEGGRVWYGYT
TRBJ2-3	TRBV28	ASRVPGTPVRDTQY
TRBJ2-1	TRBV11-2	ASSRTWGEQF
TRBJ1-2	TRBV9	ASSPSGQTNYGYT
TRBJ1-5	TRBV16	ASSLNFVQPQH
TRBJ2-2	TRBV7-8	ASSFGQGSGELF
TRBJ1-5	TRBV19	ASDDGSFSQPQH
TRBJ1-5	TRBV9	ASSVGGGVKPQH
TRBJ1-2	TRBV30	AWSVRDRGRYGYT
TRBJ1-1	TRBV7-2	ASSLVPNTEAF
TRBJ1-1	TRBV7-6	ASSLAGGNTEAF
TRBJ2-1	TRBV7-2	ASSSSRREQF
TRBJ2-3	TRBV9	ASGRGSAGDTQY
TRBJ2-7	TRBV27	ASSFRPPGLALSSYEQY
TRBJ2-7	TRBV4-1	ASSQRERTVSSYEQY
TRBJ2-7	TRBV14	ASSQVSRAEQY
TRBJ2-5	TRBV7-8	ASTGRGGDPWETQY
TRBJ1-1	TRBV5-8	ASSRGLLRTTEAF
TRBJ2-5	TRBV4-1	ASSQEDYPETQY
TRBJ1-4	TRBV19	ASSQGPVEGKLF
TRBJ2-7	TRBV6-1	ASSIRDRDSYEQY
TRBJ1-1	TRBV7-3	ASSYGGAEAF
TRBJ1-5	TRBV20-1	SAADSSPQH
TRBJ2-3	TRBV5-1	ASSARRSDTQY
TRBJ2-6	TRBV12-5	ASSSNWGQAISGANVLT
TRBJ2-1	TRBV5-6	ASSLADIQRF
TRBJ2-6	TRBV19	ASSVCTKSQSRANVLT
TRBJ1-2	TRBV5-1	ASSKGWFGGYT
TRBJ1-5	TRBV25-1	ASSVRTGKNQPQH